This TCR beta chain comes out of a study of T cells in Graves' hyperthyroidism and ophthalmopathy. Study-wide results and limits: Blood also showed most of the thyroid clonotypes that were expanded above 0.001.

At least ten counts were recorded for this clonotype. What it recognizes is unknown. Amplified regions were TCR beta CDR3 sequences from RNA transcripts. The HTBI primer set served for first-round RT-PCR of the TCR CDR3. TCRdb reprocessed the multiplex PCR reads via MiXCR and lists one record per CDR3 protein. The table lists around 600,000 distinct CDR3 sequences, about a sixth of them singletons. The sequencing input was blood. This TCR came from a woman aged 30 to 39 with Graves' hyperthyroidism.

The CDR3 DNA reads TGTGCCAGCAGCTTATCGGACAGGGCGACCTTGGGCTACACCTTC. Residues: CASSLSDRATLGYTF. The rearrangement links TRBV7-2 to TRBJ1-2; 8 bases match TRBD1. The germline V gene encodes CDR1 SGHTA and CDR2 FQGNSA. The CDR3 contains 15 residues. V was pared by 2 bases and J by 8 bases, with 10 bases of the junction left unmatched.